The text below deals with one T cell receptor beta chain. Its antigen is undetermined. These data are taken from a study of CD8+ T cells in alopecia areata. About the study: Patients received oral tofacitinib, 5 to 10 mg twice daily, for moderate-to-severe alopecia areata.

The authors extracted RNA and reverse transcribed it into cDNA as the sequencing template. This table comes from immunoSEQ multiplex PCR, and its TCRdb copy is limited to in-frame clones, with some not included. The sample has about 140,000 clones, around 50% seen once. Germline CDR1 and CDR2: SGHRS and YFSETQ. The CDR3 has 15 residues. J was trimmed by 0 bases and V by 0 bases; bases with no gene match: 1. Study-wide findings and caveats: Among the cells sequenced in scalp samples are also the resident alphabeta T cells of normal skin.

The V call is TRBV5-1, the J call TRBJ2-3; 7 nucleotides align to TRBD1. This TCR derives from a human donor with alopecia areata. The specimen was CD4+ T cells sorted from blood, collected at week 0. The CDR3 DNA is TGCGCCAGCAGCTTGGAGGGGGCAAGCACAGATACGCAGTATTTT. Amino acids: CASSLEGASTDTQYF. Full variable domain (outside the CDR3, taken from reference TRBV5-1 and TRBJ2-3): KAGVTQTPRYLIKTRGQQVTLSCSPISGHRSVSWYQQTPGQGLQFLFEYFSETQRNKGNFPGRFSGRQFSNSRSEMNVSTLELGDSALYLCASSLEGASTDTQYFGPGTRLTVL.